This T cell receptor beta chain was observed in a study of identical twins. The CDR3 covers 15 residues. Germline CDR1 and CDR2: SGDLS and YYNGEE. V gave up 0 bases and J gave up 7 bases; unmatched junction bases: 6. A word on this clonotype: Its specificity is not known.

The cDNA had a unique molecular identifier and a template-switch universal primer site. Using its own MiXCR run on the 5' RACE reads, TCRdb lists one record per CDR3 protein. The sample contains under 800,000 distinct CDR3 sequences, 21% of which appear only once. Overall study findings and caveats: Insertion counts were lower in abundant cord blood beta clonotypes, a trend that memory repertoires did not show.

The data also belong to a second study, concerning T cells expressing NK-cell markers. In that study: There were seven HCMV-seropositive donors and one seronegative donor among the eight sequenced.

Sequencing input: PBMCs. The V gene is TRBV9, the J gene TRBJ2-1; 8 nucleotides match TRBD2. This clonotype was sampled from a young woman in good health. CDR3 amino acids: CASSVVAGWGNEQFF. As DNA, the CDR3 is TGTGCCAGCAGCGTAGTAGCGGGGTGGGGGAATGAGCAGTTCTTC.